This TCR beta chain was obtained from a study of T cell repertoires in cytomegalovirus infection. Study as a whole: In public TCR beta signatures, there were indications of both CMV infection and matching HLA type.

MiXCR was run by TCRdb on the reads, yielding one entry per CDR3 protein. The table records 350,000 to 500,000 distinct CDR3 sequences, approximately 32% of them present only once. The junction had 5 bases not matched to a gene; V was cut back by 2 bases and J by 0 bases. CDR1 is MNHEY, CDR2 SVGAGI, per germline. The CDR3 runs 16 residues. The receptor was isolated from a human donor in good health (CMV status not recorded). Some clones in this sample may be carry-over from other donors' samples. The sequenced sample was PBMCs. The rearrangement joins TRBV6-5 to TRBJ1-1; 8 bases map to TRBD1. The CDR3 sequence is CASSYGDRNMNTEAFF. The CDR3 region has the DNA TGTGCCAGCAGTTACGGGGACAGGAACATGAACACTGAAGCTTTCTTT.